This TCR beta chain emerged from a study of memory CD4+ T cells and cytomegalovirus serostatus. Generated by immunoSEQ multiplex PCR, the TCRdb table keeps only in-frame clones and is missing some. Of 84,000 or so clones in the sample, approximately 84% were seen once. The sort gate was single viable CD3+CD4+CD8-CD45RO+ cells for memory CD4+ T cells. Germline CDR1 is SGHAT and CDR2 is FQNNGV. This CDR3 region has 15 residues. V lost 0 bases and J lost 6, with 14 bases in between. The V call is TRBV11-2, the J call TRBJ1-1; D gene ambiguous. The TCR comes from an adult in good health and CMV-seronegative. Material for sequencing was memory CD4+ T cells from blood. The CDR3 DNA reads as TGTGCCAGCAGCTTAGATCCGAGGGTGGAGGCTGAAGCTTTCTTT. It yields the protein CASSLDPRVEAEAFF.